This T cell receptor (beta chain) was sequenced for a study of OX40 agonist ivuxolimab in advanced cancers. Overall study: The eligibility criteria allowed prior anti-PD-1, anti-PD-L1 or anti-CTLA-4 therapy, and 40% had some.

TCRdb keeps only in-frame clones here, not all; method: immunoSEQ multiplex PCR. The repertoire has around 66,000 clones, nearly 90% of them found once; the top ten carry around 0.37%. Looked up from germline, CDR1 is SEHNR and CDR2 is FQNEAQ (reference sequence). The CDR3 is 16 amino acids. Trimming cost V 6 bases and J 1 base, with 18 bases left between them. The table lists this clone with a count of one. The starting material was CD4+ or CD8+ T cells sorted from blood, obtained in a trial of the OX40 agonist ivuxolimab. The V gene is TRBV7-9, the J gene TRBJ1-1; D is undetermined. The TCR sequence derives from an adult with an advanced solid tumor such as melanoma, head and neck, liver or kidney cancer. CDR3 protein: CASSRGLASSNTEAFF. CDR3 nucleotides: TGTGCCAGCAGTCGAGGGCTAGCCTCTTCGAACACTGAAGCTTTCTTT.